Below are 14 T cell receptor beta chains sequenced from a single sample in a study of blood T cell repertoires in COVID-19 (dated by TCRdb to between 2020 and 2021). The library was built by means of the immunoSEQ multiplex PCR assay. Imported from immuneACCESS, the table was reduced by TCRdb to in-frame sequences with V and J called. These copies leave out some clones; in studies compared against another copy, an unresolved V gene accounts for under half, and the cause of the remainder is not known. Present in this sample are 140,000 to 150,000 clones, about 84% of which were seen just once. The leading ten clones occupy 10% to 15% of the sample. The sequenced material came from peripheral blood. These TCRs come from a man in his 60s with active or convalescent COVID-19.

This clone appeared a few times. CDR3 protein: CASSPGRIEQYF. As DNA, the CDR3 is TGTGCCAGCTCACCTGGCAGGATCGAGCAGTACTTC. The rearrangement uses TRBV18 and TRBJ2-7, with unresolved D. Germline V gives CDR1 KGHSH, CDR2 LQKENI. V was shortened by 3 bases and J by 6 bases, with 9 bases between the two germline ends. CDR3 size: 12 residues.

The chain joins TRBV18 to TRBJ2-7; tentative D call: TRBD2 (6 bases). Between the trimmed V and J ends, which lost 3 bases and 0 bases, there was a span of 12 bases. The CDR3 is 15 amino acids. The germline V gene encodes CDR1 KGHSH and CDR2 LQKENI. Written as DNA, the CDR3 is TGTGCCAGCTCACCGGGACTCCGCCCCTCCTACGAGCAGTACTTC. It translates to CASSPGLRPSYEQYF.

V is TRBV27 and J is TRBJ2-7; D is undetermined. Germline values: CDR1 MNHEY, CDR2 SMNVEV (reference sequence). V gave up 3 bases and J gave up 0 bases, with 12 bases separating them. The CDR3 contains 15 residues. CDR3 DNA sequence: TGTGCCAGCAGTTTGGGCCACCAGAGCTCCTACGAGCAGTACTTC. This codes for CASSLGHQSSYEQYF.

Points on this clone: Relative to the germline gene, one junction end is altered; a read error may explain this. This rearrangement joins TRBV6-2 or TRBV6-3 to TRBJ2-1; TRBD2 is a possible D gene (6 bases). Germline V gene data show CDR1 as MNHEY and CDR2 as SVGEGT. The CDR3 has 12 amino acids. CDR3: CASCYWGDQQFF. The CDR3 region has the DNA TGTGCCAGCTGTTACTGGGGGGATCAGCAGTTCTTC.

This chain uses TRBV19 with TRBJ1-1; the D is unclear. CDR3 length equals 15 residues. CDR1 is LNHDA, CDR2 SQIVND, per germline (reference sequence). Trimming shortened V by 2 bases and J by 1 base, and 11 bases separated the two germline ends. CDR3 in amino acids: CASSIPRRGNTEAFF. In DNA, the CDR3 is TGTGCCAGTAGTATACCTCGACGAGGGAACACTGAAGCTTTCTTT.

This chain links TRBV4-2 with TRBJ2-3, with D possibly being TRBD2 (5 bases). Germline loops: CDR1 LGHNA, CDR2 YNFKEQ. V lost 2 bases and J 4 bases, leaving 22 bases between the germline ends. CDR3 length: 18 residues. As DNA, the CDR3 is TGTGCCAGCAGCCAAAATCTCCTCACGGGAATGTCGGCAGATACGCAGTATTTT. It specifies CASSQNLLTGMSADTQYF.

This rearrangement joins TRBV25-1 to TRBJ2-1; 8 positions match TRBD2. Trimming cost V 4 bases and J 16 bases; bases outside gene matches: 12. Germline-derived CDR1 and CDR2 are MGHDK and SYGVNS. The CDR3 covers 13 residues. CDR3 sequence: CASSGLQAGAPFF. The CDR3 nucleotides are TGTGCCAGCAGTGGCCTCCAAGCGGGAGCCCCCTTCTTC.

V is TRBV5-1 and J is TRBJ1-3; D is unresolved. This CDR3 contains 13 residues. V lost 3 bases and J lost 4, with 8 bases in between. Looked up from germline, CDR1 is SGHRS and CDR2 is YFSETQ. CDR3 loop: CASSSSPGNTIYF. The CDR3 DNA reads TGCGCCAGCAGCTCCTCCCCGGGAAACACCATATATTTT.

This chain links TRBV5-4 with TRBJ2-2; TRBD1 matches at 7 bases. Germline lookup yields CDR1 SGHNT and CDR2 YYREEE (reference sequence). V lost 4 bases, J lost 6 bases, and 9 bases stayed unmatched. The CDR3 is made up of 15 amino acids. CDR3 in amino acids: CASSLGTVSAGELFF. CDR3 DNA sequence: TGTGCCAGCAGCCTAGGGACAGTCTCCGCCGGGGAGCTGTTTTTT.

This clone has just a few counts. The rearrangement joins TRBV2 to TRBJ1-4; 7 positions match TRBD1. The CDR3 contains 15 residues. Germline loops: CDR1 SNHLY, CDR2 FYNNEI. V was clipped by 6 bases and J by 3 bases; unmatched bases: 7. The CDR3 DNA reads TGTGCCAGCAGGATGACAGGGTCACCTAATGAAAAACTGTTTTTT. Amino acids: CASRMTGSPNEKLFF.

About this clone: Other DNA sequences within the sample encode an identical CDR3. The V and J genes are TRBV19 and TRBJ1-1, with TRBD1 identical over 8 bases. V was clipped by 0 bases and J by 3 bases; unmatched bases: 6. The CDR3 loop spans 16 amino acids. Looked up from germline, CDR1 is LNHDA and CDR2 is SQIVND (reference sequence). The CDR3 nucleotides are TGTGCCAGTAGTATAGAGGCAGGGGGCGCGGACACTGAAGCTTTCTTT. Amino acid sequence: CASSIEAGGADTEAFF.

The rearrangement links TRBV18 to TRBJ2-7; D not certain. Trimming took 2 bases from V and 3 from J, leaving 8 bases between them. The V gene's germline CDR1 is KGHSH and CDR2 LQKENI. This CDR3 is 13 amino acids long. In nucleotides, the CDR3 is TGTGCCAGCTCACCAGGTAGCAACTACGAGCAGTACTTC. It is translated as CASSPGSNYEQYF.

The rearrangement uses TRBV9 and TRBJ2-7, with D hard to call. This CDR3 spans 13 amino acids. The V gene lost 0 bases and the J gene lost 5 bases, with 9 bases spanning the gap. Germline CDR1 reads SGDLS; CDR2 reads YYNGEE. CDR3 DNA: TGTGCCAGCAGCGTAGTACCCCAGGACGAGCAGTACTTC. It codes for CASSVVPQDEQYF.

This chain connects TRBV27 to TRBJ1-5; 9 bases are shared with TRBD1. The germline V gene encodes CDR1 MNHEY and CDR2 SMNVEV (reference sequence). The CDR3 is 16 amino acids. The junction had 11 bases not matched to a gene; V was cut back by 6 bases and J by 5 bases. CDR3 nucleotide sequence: TGTGCCAGCAGGGCCGGGACAGGGCTTGTCTATCAGCCCCAGCATTTT. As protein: CASRAGTGLVYQPQHF.